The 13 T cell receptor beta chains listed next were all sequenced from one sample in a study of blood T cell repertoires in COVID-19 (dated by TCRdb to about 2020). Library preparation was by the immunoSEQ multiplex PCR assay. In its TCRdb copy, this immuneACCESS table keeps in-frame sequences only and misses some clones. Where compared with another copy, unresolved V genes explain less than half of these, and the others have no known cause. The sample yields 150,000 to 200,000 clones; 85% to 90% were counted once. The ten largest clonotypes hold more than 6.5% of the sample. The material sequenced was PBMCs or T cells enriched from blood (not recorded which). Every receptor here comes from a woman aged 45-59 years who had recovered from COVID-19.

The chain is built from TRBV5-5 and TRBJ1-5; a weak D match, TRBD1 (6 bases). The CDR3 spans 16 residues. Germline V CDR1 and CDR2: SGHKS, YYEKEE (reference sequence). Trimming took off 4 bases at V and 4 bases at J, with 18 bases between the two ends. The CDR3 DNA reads TGTGCCAGCAGCCCAGACAGGCTAGTTGGGAATCAGCCCCAGCATTTT. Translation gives CASSPDRLVGNQPQHF.

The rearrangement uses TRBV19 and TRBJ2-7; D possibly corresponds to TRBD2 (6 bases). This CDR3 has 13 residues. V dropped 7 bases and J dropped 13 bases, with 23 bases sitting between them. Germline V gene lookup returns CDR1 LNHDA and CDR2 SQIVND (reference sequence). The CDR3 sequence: CASTPQAGRLIYF. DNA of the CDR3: TGTGCCAGTACCCCCCAAGCGGGTAGATTGATTTACTTC.

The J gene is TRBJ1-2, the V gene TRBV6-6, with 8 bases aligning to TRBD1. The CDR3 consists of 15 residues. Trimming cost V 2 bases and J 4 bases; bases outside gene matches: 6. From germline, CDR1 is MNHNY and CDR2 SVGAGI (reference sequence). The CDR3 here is CASSYAPGTGYGYTF. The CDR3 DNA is TGTGCCAGCAGTTACGCCCCTGGGACAGGCTATGGCTACACCTTC.

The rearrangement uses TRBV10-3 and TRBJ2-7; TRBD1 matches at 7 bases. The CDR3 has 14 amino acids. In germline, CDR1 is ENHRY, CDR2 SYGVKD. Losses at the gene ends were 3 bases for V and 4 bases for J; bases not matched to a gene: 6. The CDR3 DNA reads TGTGCCATCAGTGATCTAGGGGGCGAGTACGAGCAGTACTTC. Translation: CAISDLGGEYEQYF.

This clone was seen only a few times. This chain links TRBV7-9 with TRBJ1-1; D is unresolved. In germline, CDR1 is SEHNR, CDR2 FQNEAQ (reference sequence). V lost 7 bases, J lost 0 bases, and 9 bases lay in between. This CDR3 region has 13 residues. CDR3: CASTRLVNTEAFF. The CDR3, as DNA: TGTGCCAGCACCCGCCTAGTGAACACTGAAGCTTTCTTT.

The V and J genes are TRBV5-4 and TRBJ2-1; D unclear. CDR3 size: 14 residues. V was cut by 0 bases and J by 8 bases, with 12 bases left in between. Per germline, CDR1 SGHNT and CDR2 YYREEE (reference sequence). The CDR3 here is CASSLDAGNHEQFF. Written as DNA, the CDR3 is TGTGCCAGCAGCTTGGACGCAGGTAACCATGAGCAGTTCTTC.

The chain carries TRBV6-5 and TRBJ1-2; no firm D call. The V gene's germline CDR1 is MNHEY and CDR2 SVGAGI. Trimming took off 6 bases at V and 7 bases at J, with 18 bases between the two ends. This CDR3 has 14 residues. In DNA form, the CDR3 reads TGTGCCAGCAGATCCAGAGAGGGATCGGTTGGCTACACCTTC. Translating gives CASRSREGSVGYTF.

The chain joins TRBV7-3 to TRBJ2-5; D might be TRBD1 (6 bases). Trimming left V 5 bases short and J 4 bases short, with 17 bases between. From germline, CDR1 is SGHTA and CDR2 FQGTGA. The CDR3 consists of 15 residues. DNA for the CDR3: TGTGCCAGCAGCGCCGCAGGGGTGCAAGGAGAGACCCAGTACTTC. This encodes CASSAAGVQGETQYF.

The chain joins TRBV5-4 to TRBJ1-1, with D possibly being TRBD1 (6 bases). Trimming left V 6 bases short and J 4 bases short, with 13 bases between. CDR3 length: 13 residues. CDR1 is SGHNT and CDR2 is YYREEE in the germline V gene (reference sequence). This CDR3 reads CASNAGERTEAFF. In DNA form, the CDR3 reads TGTGCCAGCAACGCAGGGGAGCGCACTGAAGCTTTCTTT.

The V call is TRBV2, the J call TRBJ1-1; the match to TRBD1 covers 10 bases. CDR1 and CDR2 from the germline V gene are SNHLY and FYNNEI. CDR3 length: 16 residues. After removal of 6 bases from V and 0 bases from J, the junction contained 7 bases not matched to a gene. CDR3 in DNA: TGTGCCAGCAGGGTGGGACAGGGGAGGATGAACACTGAAGCTTTCTTT. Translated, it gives CASRVGQGRMNTEAFF.

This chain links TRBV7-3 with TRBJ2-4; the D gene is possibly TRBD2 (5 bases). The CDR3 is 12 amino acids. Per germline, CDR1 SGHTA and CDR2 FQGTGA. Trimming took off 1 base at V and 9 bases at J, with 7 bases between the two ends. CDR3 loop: CASSLIRGIQYF. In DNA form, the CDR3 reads TGTGCCAGCAGCTTAATTCGGGGCATTCAGTACTTC.

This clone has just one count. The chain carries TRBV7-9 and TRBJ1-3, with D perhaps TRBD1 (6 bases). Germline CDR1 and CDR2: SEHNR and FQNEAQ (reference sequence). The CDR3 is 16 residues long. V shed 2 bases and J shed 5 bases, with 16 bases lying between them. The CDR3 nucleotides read TGTGCCAGCAGCTTATATGGGCAGGGGCAAAGAAACACCATATATTTT. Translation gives CASSLYGQGQRNTIYF. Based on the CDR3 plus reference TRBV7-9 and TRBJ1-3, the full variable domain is DTGVSQNPRHKITKRGQNVTFRCDPISEHNRLYWYRQTLGQGPEFLTYFQNEAQLEKSRLLSDRFSAERPKGSFSTLEIQRTEQGDSAMYLCASSLYGQGQRNTIYFGEGSWLTVV.

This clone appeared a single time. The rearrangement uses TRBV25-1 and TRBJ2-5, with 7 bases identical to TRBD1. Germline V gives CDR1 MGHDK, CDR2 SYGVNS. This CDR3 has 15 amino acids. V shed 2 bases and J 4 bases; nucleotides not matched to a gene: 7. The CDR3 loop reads CASSELDRDLETQYF. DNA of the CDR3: TGTGCCAGCAGTGAACTCGACAGGGACCTAGAGACCCAGTACTTC.